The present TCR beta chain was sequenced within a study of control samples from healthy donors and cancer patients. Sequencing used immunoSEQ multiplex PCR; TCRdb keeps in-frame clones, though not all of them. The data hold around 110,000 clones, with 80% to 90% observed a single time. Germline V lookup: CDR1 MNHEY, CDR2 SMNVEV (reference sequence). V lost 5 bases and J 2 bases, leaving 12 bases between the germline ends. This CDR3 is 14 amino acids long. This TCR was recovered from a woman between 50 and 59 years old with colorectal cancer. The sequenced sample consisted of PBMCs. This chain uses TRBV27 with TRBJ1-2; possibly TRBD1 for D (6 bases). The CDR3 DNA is TGTGCCAGCAGTACTACAGGGCCGAACTATGGCTACACCTTC. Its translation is CASSTTGPNYGYTF.